Described below is a single TCR beta chain sequence and its context. A second PCR, run for about 7 to 12 cycles, used a sample-barcoded 5' primer plus a J-beta primer mix. In TCRdb, the 5' RACE reads were re-called with MiXCR into one record per CDR3 protein. The sample records around 650,000 distinct CDR3 sequences, 40% to 45% being singletons. V lost 4 bases to trimming and J lost 2 bases; unmatched junction nucleotides: 8. Germline lookup yields CDR1 MGHRA and CDR2 YSYEKL. The CDR3 is 16 residues long. The source of the sample is a study of blood T cells in healthy people across ages. The clonotype originates from a man older than 75 in good health. Sequencing input: blood. The chain has TRBV4-1 and TRBJ2-7; TRBD1 aligns across 10 bases. Here the CDR3 DNA reads TGCGCCAGCAGCCTCCGGGACAGGGGCAATACCTACGAGCAGTACTTC. Its translation is CASSLRDRGNTYEQYF.